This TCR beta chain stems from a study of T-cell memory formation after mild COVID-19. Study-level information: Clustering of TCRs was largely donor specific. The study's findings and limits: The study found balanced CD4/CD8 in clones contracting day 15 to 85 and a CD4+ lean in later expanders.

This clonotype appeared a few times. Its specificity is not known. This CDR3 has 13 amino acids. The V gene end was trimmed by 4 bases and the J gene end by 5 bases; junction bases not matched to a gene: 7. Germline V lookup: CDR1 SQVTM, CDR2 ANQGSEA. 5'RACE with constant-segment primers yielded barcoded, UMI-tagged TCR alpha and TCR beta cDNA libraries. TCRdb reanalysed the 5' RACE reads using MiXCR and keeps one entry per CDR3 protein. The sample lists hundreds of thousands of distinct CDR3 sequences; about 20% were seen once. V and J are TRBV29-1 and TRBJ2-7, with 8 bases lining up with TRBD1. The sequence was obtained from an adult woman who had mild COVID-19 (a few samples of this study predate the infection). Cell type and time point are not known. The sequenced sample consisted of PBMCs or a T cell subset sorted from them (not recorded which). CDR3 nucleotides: TGCAGCGTTGGTGGACAGGGATCCCACGAGCAGTACTTC. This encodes CSVGGQGSHEQYF.